The 24 T cell receptor beta chains given below trace back to one sample, sequenced in a study of breast tumors, draining lymph nodes, adjacent tissues (TCRdb year 2016). The library was made by multiplex PCR. This sample was sequenced with an Illumina HiSeq 2000. The public reads were quality trimmed at Q25 with fastp and then assembled into clones with MiXCR by TCRdb, keeping productive beta chains. Under each unique CDR3 protein, matching rows form one entry showing the most common genes and DNA. Present in this sample are under 250,000 distinct CDR3 sequences, roughly 32% of which were seen just once. The top ten constitute roughly 1.3% of the sample. Lymph node samples were obtained from the axillary draining lymph nodes of breast cancer patients. Sequenced input: axillary lymph node tissue. The source is a female donor with breast cancer. Some clones in this sample may be carry-over from other donors' samples.

Many counts were recorded for this clonotype. The chain joins TRBV27 to TRBJ2-5, with D perhaps matching TRBD1 (5 bases). V lost 1 base to trimming and J lost 5 bases, with 11 bases between them. The CDR3 is made up of 14 amino acids. The germline gives CDR1 MNHEY, CDR2 SMNVEV (reference sequence). The CDR3 reads CASSLLSGRETQYF. In DNA, the CDR3 is TGTGCCAGCAGTTTATTGTCAGGGCGGGAGACCCAGTACTTC.

This clonotype was seen many times. The gene calls are TRBV11-3 and TRBJ2-2, with D unclear. V gave up 0 bases and J gave up 5 bases, with 10 bases separating them. The germline gives CDR1 SGHNT, CDR2 YENEEA. The CDR3 spans 15 residues. The CDR3 is CASSLDGSWTGELFF. CDR3 DNA: TGTGCCAGCAGCTTAGATGGCAGTTGGACCGGGGAGCTGTTTTTT. Variable domain in full (rest from reference TRBV11-3 and TRBJ2-2): EAGVVQSPRYKIIEKKQPVAFWCNPISGHNTLYWYLQNLGQGPELLIRYENEEAVDDSQLPKDRFSAERLKGVDSTLKIQPAELGDSAVYLCASSLDGSWTGELFFGEGSRLTVL.

This clonotype was observed many times. The chain links TRBV12-3 or TRBV12-4 to TRBJ2-3; TRBD2 is a possible D gene (6 bases). This CDR3 has 13 residues. Deletions cut 3 bases from V and 6 bases from J, with 10 bases between. The chain's CDR3 is CASSFRGMDTQYF. The DNA of the CDR3 is TGTGCCAGCAGTTTTCGCGGGATGGATACGCAGTATTTT.

This clonotype has a count of ten or more. The gene calls are TRBV20-1 and TRBJ2-5; 9 nucleotides match TRBD2. The CDR3 has 17 residues. Trimming took 6 bases from V and 5 from J; bases not matched to a gene: 19. In germline, CDR1 is DFQATT, CDR2 SNEGSKA (reference sequence). This CDR3 is CSAERFPRLAGAETQYF. The CDR3 DNA is TGCAGTGCGGAACGCTTTCCCCGCTTAGCGGGGGCCGAGACCCAGTACTTC.

On this clonotype: A read error is likely, as this CDR3 ends without the conserved phenylalanine or tryptophan. The DNA is left out, because the CDR3 cannot be placed on it with certainty; the CDR3 is given as TCRdb lists it. The rearrangement joins TRBV20-1 to TRBJ2-5. The CDR3 is 8 residues long, counting both termini. Germline V CDR1 and CDR2: DFQATT, SNEGSKA (reference sequence). The CDR3 sequence: CSARDLGV.

This clonotype was observed a single time. Being one base from a much bigger clone, this may be a read error. V and J are TRBV24-1 and TRBJ1-2, with D possibly TRBD1 on 6 matching bases. The CDR3 loop spans 14 amino acids. Germline lookup yields CDR1 KGHDR and CDR2 SFDVKD. The V end lost 6 bases, the J end lost 0 bases, and 10 bases lay between the germline ends. CDR3 nucleotide sequence: TGTGCCACCAGTAGGACAGAGGCTAACTATGGCTACACCTTC. As protein: CATSRTEANYGYTF.

This clonotype was seen ten or more times. The rearrangement links TRBV20-1 to TRBJ2-7; 9 bases align to TRBD2. Germline V gene sequence: CDR1 DFQATT, CDR2 SNEGSKA (reference sequence). V dropped 4 bases and J dropped 7; count of bases not matched to a gene: 14. There are 15 residues in the CDR3. In DNA, the CDR3 is TGCAGTGCTATGGGCGGGAGGGCCTTGAATCGTGAGCAGTACTTC. Amino acids: CSAMGGRALNREQYF.

This clonotype appeared many times. The chain is built from TRBV4-1 and TRBJ2-7; tentatively, D is TRBD2 (5 bases). V was shortened by 1 base and J by 3 bases, with 13 bases between the two germline ends. The germline CDR1 and CDR2 sequences are MGHRA and YSYEKL. The CDR3 covers 15 residues. CDR3 sequence reads: CASSQVVEGYYEQYF. The CDR3 DNA sequence: TGCGCCAGCAGCCAAGTGGTAGAGGGATACTACGAGCAGTACTTC.

This chain uses TRBV11-2 with TRBJ1-4; D may be TRBD1 (5 bases). Trimming cost V 4 bases and J 11 bases, with 23 bases left between them. The CDR3 is 16 amino acids. Germline V gene sequence: CDR1 SGHAT, CDR2 FQNNGV. CDR3 residues: CASSSLQELTSKKLFF. CDR3 DNA sequence: TGTGCCAGCAGCTCACTACAGGAGCTGACTAGTAAGAAACTGTTTTTT.

Only one count was recorded for this clonotype. The rearrangement joins TRBV19 to TRBJ1-3, with 13 bases fitting TRBD2. The DNA end is more similar to TRBJ2-3, so the J call may be wrong. Looked up from germline, CDR1 is LNHDA and CDR2 is SQIVND (reference sequence). There are 16 residues in the CDR3. The CDR3 loop reads CASSIGLAGGADTQYF. The CDR3 DNA reads TGTGCCAGTAGTATAGGACTAGCGGGAGGTGCAGATACGCAGTATTTT.

This clonotype occurred many times. The chain joins TRBV2 to TRBJ2-3; TRBD2 matches at 11 bases. This CDR3 contains 11 residues. The trim removed 8 bases at V and 14 bases at J, leaving 6 bases unmatched. The germline gives CDR1 SNHLY, CDR2 FYNNEI. Here the CDR3 reads CASPTSGRTYF. The CDR3 DNA reads as TGTGCCAGCCCAACTAGCGGGAGAACGTATTTT.

This clonotype came up a few times. This chain uses TRBV6-1 with TRBJ2-3, with D unresolved. The J call is uncertain, as TRBJ1-5 better fits the DNA end. The CDR3 covers 11 residues. In germline, CDR1 is MNHNS, CDR2 SASEGT. The CDR3 nucleotides are TGTGCCAGCGGGTTCGCAGATACGCAGCATTTT. Its protein product is CASGFADTQHF.

V is TRBV18 and J is TRBJ2-5; 8 bases align to TRBD2. Unmatched junction bases numbered 12, after V lost 10 bases and J lost 2 bases. CDR1 and CDR2 from the germline V gene are KGHSH and LQKENI. The CDR3 runs to 15 residues. The CDR3 region has the DNA TGTGCCAACTCTCGAACTAGCGGAGTGCAAGAGACCCAGTACTTC. This gives the protein CANSRTSGVQETQYF.

The rearrangement uses TRBV20-1 and TRBJ1-2; D may be TRBD1 (5 bases). Deletions cut 0 bases from V and 5 bases from J, with 16 bases between. CDR1 DFQATT and CDR2 SNEGSKA come from the germline V gene (reference sequence). This CDR3 spans 15 amino acids. The CDR3 sequence is CSARDTGSNIYGYTF. The CDR3 DNA is TGCAGTGCTAGAGATACAGGCTCAAACATTTATGGCTACACCTTC.

At least ten counts were recorded for this clonotype. This chain connects TRBV6-2 or TRBV6-3 to TRBJ2-7; TRBD2 agrees at 8 bases. The CDR3 consists of 14 residues. Losses at the gene ends were 8 bases for V and 2 bases for J; bases not matched to a gene: 8. CDR1 is MNHEY, CDR2 SVGEGT, per germline. CDR3 sequence: CASGGGNNPYEQYF. The DNA for the CDR3 is TGTGCCAGCGGCGGGGGGAACAACCCCTACGAGCAGTACTTC.

This clonotype was recorded at least ten times. The chain links TRBV2 to TRBJ2-1; D unresolved. Trimming stripped 6 bases from V and 10 bases from J, with 10 bases between. Germline CDR1 is SNHLY and CDR2 is FYNNEI. The CDR3 consists of 11 residues. For the CDR3, the DNA is TGTGCCAGCAGGTCGGTTCGAGAGCAGTTCTTC. Translated, it gives CASRSVREQFF.

At least ten counts were recorded for this clonotype. The chain uses TRBV5-6 and TRBJ2-1; the D gene is possibly TRBD1 (6 bases). The CDR3 has 13 amino acids. The germline gives CDR1 SGHDT, CDR2 YYEEEE. The V gene lost 1 base and the J gene lost 9 bases, with 11 bases spanning the gap. CDR3 protein: CASSLTGKIEQFF. The CDR3 DNA sequence: TGTGCCAGCAGCTTGACAGGGAAGATTGAGCAGTTCTTC.

This clonotype was counted ten times or more. The chain recombines TRBV6-6 with TRBJ2-1; 12 bases map to TRBD2. This CDR3 comprises 15 residues. The V segment lost 8 bases and the J segment 6 bases; nucleotides outside the gene matches: 8. CDR1 and CDR2 (germline): MNHNY, SVGAGI (reference sequence). CDR3 amino acids: CASATSSGRGNEQFF. The CDR3 DNA reads TGTGCCAGCGCCACCTCTAGCGGGAGGGGCAATGAGCAGTTCTTC.

In its sample, this clonotype was seen many times. This sequence joins TRBV30 and TRBJ2-3, with D tentatively TRBD1 (5 bases). Per the germline V gene, CDR1 is GTSNPN and CDR2 is SVGIG (reference sequence). Deletions cut 4 bases from V and 0 bases from J, with 14 bases between. This CDR3 has 15 amino acids. The DNA for the CDR3 is TGTGCCTGGACAACAGGAGAAACTAGCACAGATACGCAGTATTTT. It translates to CAWTTGETSTDTQYF.

This clonotype appeared a single time. This may be a read error: a much more frequent sequence differs by one nucleotide. V is TRBV28 and J is TRBJ2-7, with 8 bases that match TRBD2. From germline, CDR1 is MDHEN and CDR2 SYDVKM. The CDR3 runs to 14 residues. Losses at the gene ends were 8 bases for V and 2 bases for J; bases not matched to a gene: 8. The CDR3 sequence: CASGTGTRTYEQYF. CDR3 sequence (DNA): TGTGCCAGCGGAACCGGGACTAGGACCTACGAGCAGTACTTC.

This clonotype was recorded at least ten times. The junction departs from the called germline gene at one end, perhaps through a read error. This rearrangement joins TRBV7-7 to TRBJ2-2; possible D gene TRBD2, 6 bases. The CDR3 has 13 amino acids. Looked up from germline, CDR1 is SSHAT and CDR2 is FNYEAQ (reference sequence). CDR3 amino acids: CASSFGRAGELFF. DNA for the CDR3: TGTGCTAGCAGCTTCGGGAGAGCCGGGGAGCTGTTTTTT.

This clonotype was counted ten times or more. The gene calls are TRBV7-6 and TRBJ2-7; 7 bases map to TRBD1. Trimming removed 6 bases from V and 4 bases from J; junction bases left unmatched: 6. Germline values: CDR1 SGHVS, CDR2 FNYEAQ. This CDR3 has 13 amino acids. The CDR3 DNA is TGTGCCAGCAGTCTGACAGGGCCGTACGAGCAGTACTTC. It translates to CASSLTGPYEQYF.

There are many counts of this clonotype. The rearrangement links TRBV9 to TRBJ2-3; D unresolved. V dropped 0 bases and J dropped 2 bases, with 7 bases sitting between them. CDR1 is SGDLS, CDR2 YYNGEE, per germline. The CDR3 is 14 amino acids. The CDR3 nucleotides are TGTGCCAGCAGCGTAGAGGGCACCACAGATACGCAGTATTTT. It encodes CASSVEGTTDTQYF.

This clonotype occurred many times. The rearrangement joins TRBV18 to TRBJ2-7, with TRBD1 as a possible D gene (6 bases). V dropped 6 bases and J dropped 2 bases, with 11 bases sitting between them. CDR1 KGHSH and CDR2 LQKENI come from the germline V gene. The CDR3 totals 13 residues. This CDR3 reads CASSPGAAYEQYF. CDR3 DNA: TGTGCCAGCTCTCCAGGGGCAGCCTACGAGCAGTACTTC.